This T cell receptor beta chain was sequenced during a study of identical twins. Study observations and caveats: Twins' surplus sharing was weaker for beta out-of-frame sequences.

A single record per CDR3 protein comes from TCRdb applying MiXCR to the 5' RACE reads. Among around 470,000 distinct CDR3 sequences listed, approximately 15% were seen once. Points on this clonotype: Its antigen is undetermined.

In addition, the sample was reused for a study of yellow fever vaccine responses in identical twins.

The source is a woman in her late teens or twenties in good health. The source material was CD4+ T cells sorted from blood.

CDR3 DNA sequence: TGTGCCAGCAGTCCCCAACACAGGGGGCTAGCCAAAAACATTCAGTACTTC. Translating gives CASSPQHRGLAKNIQYF. The rearrangement links TRBV27 to TRBJ2-4, with 9 bases that match TRBD1. The length of the CDR3 is 17 residues. CDR1 is MNHEY, CDR2 SMNVEV, per germline (reference sequence). Germline trimming cut 5 bases from V and 0 bases from J; bases unmatched to any gene: 8.